These 6 T cell receptor beta chains were sequenced from one sample in a study of T-cell memory formation after mild COVID-19. One entry per CDR3 protein, called by TCRdb with MiXCR from the 5' RACE reads. The repertoire consists of approximately 300,000 distinct CDR3 sequences, with 15% to 20% occurring once and the leading ten covering about 21%. The sequenced sample consisted of PBMCs or a T cell subset sorted from them (not recorded which). The receptors come from a man between 18 and 35 years old who had mild COVID-19 (a few samples of this study predate the infection). Cell type and time point are not known.

V and J are TRBV5-1 and TRBJ2-7, with unresolved D. The V end lost 0 bases, the J end lost 4 bases, and 11 bases lay between the germline ends. The CDR3 has 14 residues. Germline lookup yields CDR1 SGHRS and CDR2 YFSETQ. Here the CDR3 reads CASSLESSGYEQYF. The CDR3 bases are TGCGCCAGCAGCTTGGAGTCTTCTGGGTACGAGCAGTACTTC.

CDR3 coding DNA: TGTGCCAGCGGGGACTATAAAAGCGATACGCAGTATTTT. This encodes CASGDYKSDTQYF. The rearrangement uses TRBV6-5 and TRBJ2-3; 7 bases match TRBD2. CDR1 is MNHEY, CDR2 SVGAGI, per germline. J gave up 6 bases and V 8 bases, and 8 bases lay outside the gene matches. The CDR3 has 13 residues.

In this sample, this clonotype turned up a few times. The genes are TRBV7-2 and TRBJ1-2; D not certain. This CDR3 is 14 amino acids long. Germline V gene sequence: CDR1 SGHTA, CDR2 FQGNSA. Trimming left V 1 base short and J 7 bases short, with 13 bases between. CDR3 DNA: TGTGCCAGCAGCTTAGTGACGGCCAGCGGTGGCTACACCTTC. Protein product: CASSLVTASGGYTF.

V and J are TRBV5-1 and TRBJ2-3; D gene uncertain. This CDR3 contains 14 residues. V lost 1 base and J lost 2, with 8 bases in between. The germline gives CDR1 SGHRS, CDR2 YFSETQ. CDR3 protein: CASSLYGFTDTQYF. CDR3 nucleotide sequence: TGCGCCAGCAGCTTGTACGGATTCACAGATACGCAGTATTTT.

The chain couples TRBV6-2 or TRBV6-3 to TRBJ1-1; maybe TRBD1 (5 bases). CDR1 is MNHEY, CDR2 SVGEGT, per germline. V dropped 6 bases and J dropped 3 bases, with 14 bases sitting between them. CDR3 length: 14 residues. The CDR3 region is CASSPRDAYTEAFF. CDR3 DNA: TGTGCCAGCAGCCCCAGGGACGCCTACACTGAAGCTTTCTTT.

This clonotype was seen many times. The germline gene is not matched at one end of the junction; a read error may be the cause. The CDR3 DNA sequence: TGTGCCAGCAGCTTAGGGGGAGGATCACCCCTCCACTTT. It yields the protein CASSLGGGSPLHF. The chain joins TRBV12-3 or TRBV12-4 to TRBJ1-6; D is perhaps TRBD1 (6 bases). This CDR3 is built from 13 residues.